These T cell receptor beta chains were read from a single sample in a study of T cell repertoires in cytomegalovirus infection. TCRdb independently ran MiXCR on the reads; one entry per CDR3 protein. The sample holds hundreds of thousands of distinct CDR3 sequences, around a third seen once. Antigen specificity for these receptors is unknown. The specimen comprised cultured PBMCs, sampled from culture after CMV antigen stimulation. These receptors all come from a human donor in good health (CMV status not recorded). Some clones in this sample may be carry-over from other donors' samples. Each CDR3 is given with its conserved first and last residue. A D gene is named only where the DNA matches it firmly. Only some rows state a clone size, as once, few, many or a class for expanded clones.

j_gene,abundance,v_gene,d_gene,CDR3aa,CDR3nt
TRBJ2-1,.,TRBV6-5,.,CASRGSATYNEQFF,TGTGCCAGCCGGGGGAGCGCCACCTACAATGAGCAGTTCTTC
TRBJ1-2,.,TRBV12-3/TRBV12-4,.,CASSLAVGDGYTF,TGTGCCAGCAGTTTAGCGGTGGGGGATGGCTACACCTTC
TRBJ2-7,few,TRBV12-3/TRBV12-4,TRBD1,CASSRDRLGEQYF,TGTGCCAGCAGCAGGGACAGGCTTGGCGAGCAGTACTTC
TRBJ2-7,.,TRBV27,TRBD2,CASSLVLAGGEQYF,TGTGCCAGCAGTTTAGTACTAGCGGGAGGGGAGCAGTACTTC
TRBJ2-5,.,TRBV20-1,.,CSARKGTGDEETQYF,TGCAGTGCTAGGAAGGGGACGGGAGACGAAGAGACCCAGTACTTC
TRBJ1-2,.,TRBV20-1,TRBD1,CSARPGQKIYGYTF,TGCAGTGCTAGGCCGGGACAGAAAATCTATGGCTACACCTTC
TRBJ2-1,few,TRBV20-1,.,CSAPGKALNEQFF,TGCAGTGCCCCTGGGAAGGCACTAAATGAGCAGTTCTTC
TRBJ2-3,.,TRBV12-3/TRBV12-4,.,CASSLLPITDTQYF,TGTGCCAGCAGTTTATTACCTATCACAGATACGCAGTATTTT
TRBJ2-2,few,TRBV7-9,.,CAIWGKTNTGELFF,TGTGCTATCTGGGGCAAAACCAACACCGGGGAGCTGTTTTTT
TRBJ2-5,many,TRBV7-2,.,CASSLEFIRGQETQYF,TGTGCCAGCAGCTTAGAATTTATACGAGGACAAGAGACCCAGTACTTC
TRBJ1-6,few,TRBV7-6,TRBD1,CASSLGTGTAPLHF,TGTGCCAGCAGCTTAGGGACAGGGACGGCACCCCTCCACTTT
TRBJ2-7,many,TRBV7-6,.,CASSLASGALGEQYF,TGTGCCAGCAGCTTAGCCTCAGGGGCGCTCGGCGAGCAGTACTTC
TRBJ2-7,many,TRBV7-6,.,CASSPGALYSYEQYF,TGTGCCAGCAGCCCAGGGGCACTATACTCCTACGAGCAGTACTTC
TRBJ2-1,few,TRBV19,.,CASEGHEQFF,TGTGCCAGCGAGGGTCATGAGCAGTTCTTC
TRBJ2-3,many,TRBV7-2,.,CASSLVVGLEDTQYF,TGTGCCAGCAGCTTAGTTGTCGGGTTAGAGGATACGCAGTATTTT
TRBJ1-4,.,TRBV10-3,.,CATREGVATNEKLFF,TGTGCCACCCGCGAGGGGGTTGCAACTAATGAAAAACTGTTTTTT
TRBJ2-7,few,TRBV28,.,CASSFQGRYEQYF,TGTGCCAGCAGTTTTCAGGGCCGTTACGAGCAGTACTTC
TRBJ2-1,.,TRBV18,.,CASSTMGTGTYNEQFF,TGTGCCAGCTCTACAATGGGGACGGGAACCTACAATGAGCAGTTCTTC
TRBJ2-7,.,TRBV5-1,TRBD1,CASSGDRENRYEQYF,TGCGCCAGCAGCGGGGACAGGGAAAATCGGTACGAGCAGTACTTC
TRBJ1-3,.,TRBV5-6,.,CASSRGGRGPPGNTIYF,TGTGCCAGCAGCCGCGGTGGCAGGGGCCCGCCTGGAAACACCATATATTTT
TRBJ1-5,few,TRBV6-2/TRBV6-3,TRBD1,CATKGTGRDQPQHF,TGTGCCACCAAAGGGACAGGGAGGGATCAGCCCCAGCATTTT
TRBJ2-2,.,TRBV11-3,.,CASRAESTGELFF,TGTGCCAGCAGGGCGGAGAGCACCGGGGAGCTGTTTTTT
TRBJ1-2,once,TRBV28,.,CASSRMMGGYTF,TGTGCCAGCAGCCGAATGATGGGGGGCTACACCTTC
TRBJ1-5,.,TRBV20-1,.,CSARAGGGNQPQHF,TGCAGTGCTAGAGCCGGGGGCGGGAATCAGCCCCAGCATTTT
TRBJ2-7,many,TRBV7-8,.,CASSFTGKGGDYEQYF,TGTGCCAGCAGCTTTACCGGGAAGGGGGGGGACTACGAGCAGTACTTC
TRBJ2-5,many,TRBV2,.,CASRDPSPETQYF,TGTGCCAGCCGGGACCCCAGCCCAGAGACCCAGTACTTC
TRBJ2-1,.,TRBV20-1,TRBD2,CSAPISAAGESDEQFF,TGCAGTGCTCCTATCTCGGCAGCGGGAGAGTCTGATGAGCAGTTCTTC
TRBJ2-1,.,TRBV2,.,CASTSDIPNEQFF,TGTGCCAGCACTTCCGACATCCCCAATGAGCAGTTCTTC
TRBJ2-3,few,TRBV28,.,CASSLWTEEVDTQYF,TGTGCCAGCAGTTTGTGGACAGAGGAGGTCGATACGCAGTATTTT
TRBJ1-5,many,TRBV7-2,.,CASSLSFRDQPQHF,TGTGCCAGCAGCTTATCTTTCAGGGATCAGCCCCAGCATTTT
TRBJ2-1,few,TRBV11-2,TRBD2,CASRPSGPGNEQFF,TGTGCCAGCAGACCTAGCGGGCCAGGCAATGAGCAGTTCTTC
TRBJ2-1,few,TRBV20-1,.,CSAATNRGGLNEQFF,TGCAGTGCTGCAACCAACCGTGGGGGCCTCAATGAGCAGTTCTTC
TRBJ1-5,.,TRBV20-1,.,CSAENRRNQPQHF,TGCAGTGCCGAGAACAGGCGCAATCAGCCCCAGCATTTT
TRBJ1-1,once,TRBV14,.,CASSQDPRKGLSTEAFF,TGTGCCAGCAGCCAAGATCCCAGAAAGGGGTTGAGCACTGAAGCTTTCTTT
TRBJ1-5,many,TRBV7-8,.,CASSPMLGNQPQHF,TGTGCCAGCAGCCCCATGTTGGGCAATCAGCCCCAGCATTTT
TRBJ2-2,few,TRBV7-6,TRBD2,CASKRGPNTGELFF,TGTGCCAGCAAGCGGGGGCCGAACACCGGGGAGCTGTTTTTT
TRBJ2-7,many,TRBV7-2,.,CASSLAPPYEQYF,TGTGCCAGCAGCTTAGCCCCACCGTACGAGCAGTACTTC
TRBJ2-3,.,TRBV2,.,CATLTGRENTDTQYF,TGTGCCACCCTGACCGGCCGAGAAAACACAGATACGCAGTATTTT
TRBJ1-2,few,TRBV2,.,CASRRETVGYTF,TGTGCCAGCAGGAGGGAGACAGTTGGCTACACCTTC
TRBJ1-1,few,TRBV29-1,.,CSVEEGADTEAFF,TGCAGCGTTGAAGAGGGCGCGGACACTGAAGCTTTCTTT
TRBJ2-6,many,TRBV28,.,CASSSTPSGANVLTF,TGTGCCAGCAGTTCCACACCGTCTGGGGCCAACGTCCTGACTTTC
TRBJ1-5,many,TRBV7-9,.,CASSWTESNQPQHF,TGTGCCAGCAGCTGGACAGAAAGCAATCAGCCCCAGCATTTT
TRBJ2-5,few,TRBV12-5,TRBD2,CASALNSGAQETQYF,TGTGCTAGTGCGTTAAACAGCGGGGCACAAGAGACCCAGTACTTC
TRBJ2-7,.,TRBV15,TRBD1,CATSRGRTGRFYEQYF,TGTGCCACCAGCAGAGGGAGGACAGGCCGCTTCTACGAGCAGTACTTC